This T cell receptor (beta chain) was found in a study of T-cell memory formation after mild COVID-19. V shed 0 bases and J 5 bases; nucleotides not matched to a gene: 6. The V gene's germline CDR1 is SGHRS and CDR2 YFSETQ. The CDR3 spans 15 residues. Via MiXCR, TCRdb re-called the 5' RACE reads, giving one row per CDR3 protein. The sample contains under 300,000 distinct CDR3 sequences, approximately 8.4% of which appear only once. Sequencing used PBMCs or a T cell subset sorted from them (not recorded which). The chain uses TRBV5-1 and TRBJ2-5; TRBD1 matches at 8 bases. The sequence derives from a man between 18 and 35 years old who had mild COVID-19 (a few samples of this study predate the infection). Cell type and time point are not known. Written as DNA, the CDR3 is TGCGCCAGCAGCTTGGGGGTGACAGGGGCGGAGACCCAGTACTTC. Translation gives CASSLGVTGAETQYF.